One TCR beta chain is described in this entry. Germline-derived CDR1 and CDR2 are MNHEY and SVGAGI. V shed 0 bases and J 5 bases; nucleotides not matched to a gene: 4. This CDR3 region has 16 residues. The data originate from a study of blood T cell repertoires in COVID-19. Across the whole study: The samples span acute and convalescent COVID-19 from the United States, Italy and Spain. Sample material is recorded as cDNA or gDNA derived from T cells, B-cell-depleted T cells, or PBMCs.

Original processing methods: From reference gene primer amplification, estimates of nucleated cell counts were derived. Profiled with immunoSEQ multiplex PCR; TCRdb holds only in-frame clones, not every one. That table furnishes V, J and clone size, whereas the DNA furnished D and trimming. The repertoire includes around 98,000 clones, about 81% of them detected once, and approximately 15% sits in the top ten. This clonotype was obtained from a woman aged 55 to 70 with acute or convalescent COVID-19. The sample was peripheral blood. The chain uses TRBV6-5 and TRBJ2-1, with TRBD2 identical over 10 bases. The CDR3, as DNA: TGTGCCAGCAGTTACTCGGGACTAGCGATCAACAATGAGCAGTTCTTC. Its translation is CASSYSGLAINNEQFF.